This TCR beta chain is drawn from a study of shared clonotypes between healthy human individuals. Looking at the study overall: Participating donors consisted of two women and a few men aged 18 to 49. Per-donor plates numbered three CD4 naive, three CD4 memory, two CD8 naive and one CD8 memory.

CDR1 and CDR2 (germline): LNHDA, SQIVND (reference sequence). The CDR3 consists of 15 residues. V shed 7 bases and J 8 bases; nucleotides not matched to a gene: 14. Sequencing was performed with immunoSEQ multiplex PCR; in TCRdb, only in-frame clones are kept and a portion is missing. The sample comprises roughly 700,000 clones, 90% of which are singletons, and around a third rests with the top ten. The sequence was collected from a man aged 18-30 years in good health. Some clones in this sample may be carry-over from other donors' samples. The V gene is TRBV19, the J gene TRBJ2-1; TRBD1 matches at 7 bases. Sequencing used memory CD8+ T cells from PBMCs. The subset here: CD45RO+ cells pooled with CCR7-negative TemRA cells. The CDR3 region is CASTKDRWGFDEQFF. The CDR3 bases are TGTGCCAGTACCAAGGACAGGTGGGGGTTCGATGAGCAGTTCTTC.